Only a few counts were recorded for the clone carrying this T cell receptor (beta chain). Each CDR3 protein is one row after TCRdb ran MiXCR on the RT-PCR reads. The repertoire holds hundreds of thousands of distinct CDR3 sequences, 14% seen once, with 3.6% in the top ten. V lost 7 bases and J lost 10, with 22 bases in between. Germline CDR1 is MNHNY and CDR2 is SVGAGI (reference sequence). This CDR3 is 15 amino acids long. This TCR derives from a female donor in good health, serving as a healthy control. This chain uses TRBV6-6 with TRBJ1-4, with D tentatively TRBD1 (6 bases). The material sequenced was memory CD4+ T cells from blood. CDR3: CASTSMGHQGGKLFF. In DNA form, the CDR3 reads TGTGCCAGCACCTCAATGGGTCATCAAGGGGGAAAACTGTTTTTT.